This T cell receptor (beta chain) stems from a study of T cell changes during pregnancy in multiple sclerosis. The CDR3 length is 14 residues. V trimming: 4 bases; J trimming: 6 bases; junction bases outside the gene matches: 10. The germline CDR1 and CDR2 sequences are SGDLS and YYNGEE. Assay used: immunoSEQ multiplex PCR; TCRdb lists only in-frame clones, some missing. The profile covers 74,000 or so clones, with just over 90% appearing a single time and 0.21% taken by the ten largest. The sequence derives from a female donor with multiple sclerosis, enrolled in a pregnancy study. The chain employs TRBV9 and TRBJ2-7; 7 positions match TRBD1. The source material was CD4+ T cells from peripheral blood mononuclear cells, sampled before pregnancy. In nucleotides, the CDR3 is TGTGCCAGCAGCATTTCGGGACAGTTCGGCGAGCAGTACTTC. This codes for CASSISGQFGEQYF.